These 5 T cell receptor beta chains originate from one sample sequenced in a study of shared clonotypes between healthy human individuals. Data came from immunoSEQ multiplex PCR; TCRdb stores just in-frame clones and leaves some out. Of about 680,000 clones listed, about 92% are singletons. CD45RO-negative CD8 cells positively selected for CCR7 made up the naive population, which excluded terminally differentiated effector memory CD45RA+ cells. Sequenced sample: naive CD8+ T cells sorted from blood. These receptor sequences come from a man younger than 40 in good health.

The chain uses TRBV27 and TRBJ2-7, with D possibly called TRBD1 or TRBD2 (5 bases each). Germline lookup yields CDR1 MNHEY and CDR2 SMNVEV (reference sequence). The V end lost 5 bases, the J end lost 4 bases, and 12 bases lay between the germline ends. The CDR3 is 13 amino acids. The CDR3 spells CASSGTNTYEQYF. The CDR3 bases are TGTGCCAGCAGTGGGACGAATACGTACGAGCAGTACTTC.

The V gene is TRBV27, the J gene TRBJ1-5; D not resolved. Trimming stripped 4 bases from V and 0 bases from J, with 10 bases between. The CDR3 sequence is 15 residues long. Germline lookup yields CDR1 MNHEY and CDR2 SMNVEV (reference sequence). The CDR3 here is CASSSPGYSNQPQHF. DNA of the CDR3: TGTGCCAGCAGTTCGCCGGGATATAGCAATCAGCCCCAGCATTTT.

J is TRBJ2-1 and V is TRBV29-1, with 11 bases that match TRBD2. The CDR3 runs 15 residues. V shed 2 bases, J shed 8 bases, and the junction held 8 bases outside the gene matches. Germline-derived CDR1 and CDR2 are SQVTM and ANQGSEA. CDR3 sequence: CSVEQGLAARYEQFF. DNA of the CDR3: TGCAGCGTTGAACAGGGACTAGCGGCAAGGTATGAGCAGTTCTTC.

V is TRBV28 and J is TRBJ2-7; 10 nucleotides agree with TRBD2. The trim removed 2 bases at V and 6 bases at J, leaving 7 bases unmatched. The CDR3 spans 15 residues. CDR1 is MDHEN, CDR2 SYDVKM, per germline. CDR3 DNA: TGTGCCAGCAGTTTAGGGACTAGCGCTCTGGGCGAGCAGTACTTC. Encoded protein: CASSLGTSALGEQYF.

This clone was seen only a few times. The chain combines TRBV27 with TRBJ2-2, with unresolved D. The V end was cut by 5 bases, the J end by 5 bases, with 6 bases between. The CDR3 has 12 amino acids. Germline lookup yields CDR1 MNHEY and CDR2 SMNVEV (reference sequence). The CDR3 here is CASSTITGELFF. The CDR3 nucleotides are TGTGCCAGCAGTACGATAACCGGGGAGCTGTTTTTT.